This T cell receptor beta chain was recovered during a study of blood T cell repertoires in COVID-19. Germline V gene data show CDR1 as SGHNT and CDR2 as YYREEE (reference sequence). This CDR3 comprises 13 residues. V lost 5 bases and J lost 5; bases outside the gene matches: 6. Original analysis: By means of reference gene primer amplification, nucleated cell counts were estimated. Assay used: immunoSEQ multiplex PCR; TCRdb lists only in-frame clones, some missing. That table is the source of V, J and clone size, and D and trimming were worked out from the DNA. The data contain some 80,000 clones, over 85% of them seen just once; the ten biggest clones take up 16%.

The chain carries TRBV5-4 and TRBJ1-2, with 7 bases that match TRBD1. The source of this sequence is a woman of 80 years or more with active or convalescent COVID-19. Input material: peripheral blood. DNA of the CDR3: TGTGCCAGCAGACCTACAGGGGTTTATGGCTACACCTTC. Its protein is CASRPTGVYGYTF.